This T cell receptor beta chain was profiled in a study of cytomegalovirus exposure and HLA in healthy donors. As for this clone: The antigen remains unidentified.

Overall study findings and caveats: A later analysis found that most CMV-associated TCR beta chains appeared HLA-restricted. The study flagged about 160 TCR beta chains as cytomegalovirus-associated.

These donors counted as nominally healthy when sampled, but unrecorded immune exposures were likely. PCR used 60 Vbeta primers and 13 Jbeta primers. The protocol was immunoSEQ multiplex PCR, while the TCRdb copy is restricted to in-frame clones and leaves out a portion. The sample lists about 200,000 clones; more than 65% were seen once. The CDR3 spans 16 residues. CDR1 and CDR2 (germline): SGDLS, YYNGEE. J lost 5 bases, V lost 7 bases, and 14 bases had no gene match. V and J are TRBV9 and TRBJ2-2, with 7 bases lining up with TRBD2. The sequenced material came from PBMCs. The TCR was taken from a woman aged 30 to 39 in good health and CMV-seronegative. For the CDR3, the DNA is TGTGCCAGCGCTTTGGGATTAGCGGGTTTTACCGGGGAGCTGTTTTTT. It specifies CASALGLAGFTGELFF.